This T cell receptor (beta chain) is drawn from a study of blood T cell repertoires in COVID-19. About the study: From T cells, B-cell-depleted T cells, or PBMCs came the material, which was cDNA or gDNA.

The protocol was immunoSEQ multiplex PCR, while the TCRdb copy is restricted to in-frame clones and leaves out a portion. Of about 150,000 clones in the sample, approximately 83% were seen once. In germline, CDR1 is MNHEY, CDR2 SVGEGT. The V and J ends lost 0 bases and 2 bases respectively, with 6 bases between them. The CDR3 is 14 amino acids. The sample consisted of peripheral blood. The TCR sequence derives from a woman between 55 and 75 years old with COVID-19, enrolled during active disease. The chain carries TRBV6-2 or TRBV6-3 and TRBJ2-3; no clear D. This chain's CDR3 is CASSYSLNTDTQYF. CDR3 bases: TGTGCCAGCAGTTACTCTTTAAACACAGATACGCAGTATTTT.